The next 3 T cell receptor beta chains were all read from a single sample in a study of CD8 T cells in ankylosing spondylitis. From the 5' RACE reads, TCRdb called clonotypes with MiXCR, one entry per CDR3 protein. The data contain some 290,000 distinct CDR3 sequences, 20% of them singletons. Sequenced material: blood, either unsorted or a sorted T cell fraction (not recorded which). The source is a male donor with ankylosing spondylitis or in good health (not recorded which).

This clonotype came up a few times. The chain couples TRBV10-3 to TRBJ2-3, with D tentatively TRBD1 or TRBD2 (5 bases each). V lost 10 bases, J lost 7 bases, and 18 bases lay in between. Germline lookup yields CDR1 ENHRY and CDR2 SYGVKD. This CDR3 has 13 residues. CDR3 loop: CASELGGGNTQYF. CDR3 in DNA: TGTGCCAGCGAGCTGGGTGGGGGAAATACGCAGTATTTT.

The chain uses TRBV20-1 and TRBJ2-2, with 10 bases matching TRBD2. The germline CDR1 and CDR2 sequences are DFQATT and SNEGSKA (reference sequence). V was pared by 0 bases and J by 5 bases, with 3 bases of the junction left unmatched. The CDR3 contains 15 residues. The CDR3 region is CSARDQLAGTGELFF. CDR3 DNA sequence: TGCAGTGCTAGAGATCAACTAGCGGGAACCGGGGAGCTGTTTTTT.

The chain combines TRBV7-6 with TRBJ2-5; a weak D match, TRBD2 (6 bases). Germline lookup yields CDR1 SGHVS and CDR2 FNYEAQ. Trimming left V 6 bases short and J 2 bases short, with 16 bases between. The CDR3 sequence is 15 residues long. CDR3 region: CASSLFAGFQETQYF. CDR3 DNA sequence: TGTGCCAGCAGTCTCTTTGCGGGGTTTCAAGAGACCCAGTACTTC. The variable domain in full, with the rest retrieved from reference TRBV7-6 and TRBJ2-5, is GAGVSQSPRYKVTKRGQDVALRCDPISGHVSLYWYRQALGQGPEFLTYFNYEAQQDKSGLPNDRFSAERPEGSISTLTIQRTEQRDSAMYRCASSLFAGFQETQYFGPGTRLLVL.